The 27 T cell receptor beta chains below were found in one sample sequenced in a study of blood T cell repertoires in COVID-19 (dated by TCRdb to 2018 to 2021). Receptors were amplified or captured by the immunoSEQ multiplex PCR assay. In its TCRdb copy, this immuneACCESS table keeps in-frame sequences only and misses some clones. Where compared with another copy, unresolved V genes explain less than half of these, and the others have no known cause. The sample data list approximately 260,000 clones, and approximately 83% of these were observed just once. The biggest ten clones account for 3.3% of the sample. The specimen sequenced was PBMCs or T cells enriched from blood (not recorded which). The receptors were sampled from a woman in her forties with acute COVID-19.

The J gene is TRBJ1-2, the V gene TRBV10-3; TRBD1 is a possible D gene (5 bases). Deletions cut 6 bases from V and 8 bases from J, with 13 bases between. Germline CDR1 is ENHRY and CDR2 is SYGVKD. The CDR3 is 12 amino acids. This CDR3 reads CAISRQKTGYTF. In DNA, the CDR3 is TGTGCCATCAGCAGACAGAAGACAGGCTACACCTTC.

This chain connects TRBV5-1 to TRBJ2-2, with TRBD1 identical over 9 bases. J was trimmed by 7 bases and V by 3 bases; bases with no gene match: 7. Germline CDR1 SGHRS, CDR2 YFSETQ. There are 15 residues in the CDR3. CDR3 in DNA: TGCGCCAGCAGCTGGACAGGGGAGAGGAGCGGGGAGCTGTTTTTT. This codes for CASSWTGERSGELFF.

The genes are TRBV30 and TRBJ2-2, with 11 bases that match TRBD2. Trimming at V came to 5 bases and at J to 4 bases, leaving 0 bases not matched to a gene. The CDR3 sequence is 13 residues long. From germline, CDR1 is GTSNPN and CDR2 SVGIG (reference sequence). The CDR3 DNA reads TGTGCCTGGGGGACTAGCGGCACCGGGGAGCTGTTTTTT. Translating gives CAWGTSGTGELFF.

The chain combines TRBV11-3 with TRBJ2-7; 9 bases agree with TRBD2. Germline V lookup: CDR1 SGHNT, CDR2 YENEEA. V lost 2 bases to trimming and J lost 6 bases; unmatched junction nucleotides: 5. CDR3 length equals 14 residues. The CDR3 here is CASSLIAAGGEQYF. For the CDR3, the DNA is TGTGCCAGCAGCTTAATCGCAGCGGGAGGCGAGCAGTACTTC.

The J gene is TRBJ2-2, the V gene TRBV5-1; 8 bases are a match to TRBD2. Unmatched junction bases numbered 3, after V lost 3 bases and J lost 5 bases. There are 14 residues in the CDR3. CDR1 is SGHRS and CDR2 is YFSETQ in the germline V gene. The CDR3 coding sequence is TGCGCCAGCAGCTCATTAGCGGGGACCGGGGAGCTGTTTTTT. It translates to CASSSLAGTGELFF. Drawing the rest from reference TRBV5-1 and TRBJ2-2, the complete variable domain is KAGVTQTPRYLIKTRGQQVTLSCSPISGHRSVSWYQQTPGQGLQFLFEYFSETQRNKGNFPGRFSGRQFSNSRSEMNVSTLELGDSALYLCASSSLAGTGELFFGEGSRLTVL.

This sequence joins TRBV30 and TRBJ2-2; D remains ambiguous. CDR1 GTSNPN and CDR2 SVGIG come from the germline V gene (reference sequence). The CDR3 totals 14 residues. The V end was cut by 4 bases, the J end by 4 bases, with 13 bases between. The CDR3 nucleotides read TGTGCCTGGATCGGCAGGAAATTCACCGGGGAGCTGTTTTTT. It is translated as CAWIGRKFTGELFF.

On this clone: The junction shows a germline mismatch at one end, possibly a read error. The chain links TRBV19 to TRBJ1-6; D call uncertain. The germline V gene has CDR1 LNHDA and CDR2 SQIVND (reference sequence). The CDR3 runs 18 residues. In DNA form, the CDR3 reads TGTGCCAGTACCCTTGACAAGATGGCTCGAACCTACAATTCACCCCTCCACTTT. This codes for CASTLDKMARTYNSPLHF.

The V call is TRBV28, the J call TRBJ2-7, with TRBD2 identical over 15 bases. The CDR3 is made up of 20 amino acids. Germline V gene lookup returns CDR1 MDHEN and CDR2 SYDVKM. V shed 6 bases, J shed 4 bases, and the junction held 19 bases outside the gene matches. The CDR3 DNA reads as TGTGCCAGCAGCCCTCTAGGGACTAGCGGGAGGTTCCCTAATTCTTACGAGCAGTACTTC. As protein: CASSPLGTSGRFPNSYEQYF.

The rearrangement links TRBV9 to TRBJ2-7, with D possibly matching TRBD2 (6 bases). The CDR3 has 15 residues. The ends were cut back, 4 bases at V and 6 bases at J, with 20 bases in the middle. Germline CDR1 reads SGDLS; CDR2 reads YYNGEE. The CDR3 nucleotides are TGTGCCAGCAGCCCCCGTAGTGGAGGGCCGGGCGAGCAGTACTTC. As protein: CASSPRSGGPGEQYF. Drawing the rest from reference TRBV9 and TRBJ2-7, the complete variable domain is DSGVTQTPKHLITATGQRVTLRCSPRSGDLSVYWYQQSLDQGLQFLIQYYNGEERAKGNILERFSAQQFPDLHSELNLSSLELGDSALYFCASSPRSGGPGEQYFGPGTRLTVT.

The genes are TRBV7-9 and TRBJ2-1; D might be TRBD2 (6 bases). Per germline, CDR1 SEHNR and CDR2 FQNEAQ (reference sequence). This CDR3 is 14 amino acids long. Deletions cut 3 bases from V and 7 bases from J, with 13 bases between. The CDR3 DNA reads as TGTGCCAGCAGCTTTGACGGGAGTGGGAATGAGCAGTTCTTC. The encoded protein is CASSFDGSGNEQFF. The full variable domain, completed using reference TRBV7-9 and TRBJ2-1, is DTGVSQNPRHKITKRGQNVTFRCDPISEHNRLYWYRQTLGQGPEFLTYFQNEAQLEKSRLLSDRFSAERPKGSFSTLEIQRTEQGDSAMYLCASSFDGSGNEQFFGPGTRLTVL.

The J gene is TRBJ2-5, the V gene TRBV12-3 or TRBV12-4; D unclear. The CDR3 is 12 amino acids. Trimming shortened V by 6 bases and J by 1 base, and 6 bases separated the two germline ends. The CDR3: CASRTGQETQYF. For the CDR3, the DNA is TGTGCCAGCAGGACTGGCCAAGAGACCCAGTACTTC.

This sequence joins TRBV21-1 and TRBJ1-3; TRBD1, the table's D call, lacks a check against the DNA. TRBV21-1 is recorded as a pseudogene. This CDR3 is 16 amino acids long. The CDR3 sequence is CASRRGTDSSGNTIYF. The CDR3 DNA follows: TGTGCCAGCAGGAGGGGGACAGACTCCTCTGGAAACACCATATATTTT.

The chain couples TRBV11-2 to TRBJ2-7; no reliable D call. CDR1 and CDR2 from the germline V gene are SGHAT and FQNNGV. This CDR3 contains 12 residues. V lost 0 bases and J lost 6, with 6 bases in between. The CDR3 is CASSLDGSEQYF. CDR3 DNA: TGTGCCAGCAGCTTAGACGGTTCCGAGCAGTACTTC.

The V and J genes are TRBV11-2 and TRBJ2-1; D perhaps matches TRBD2 (6 bases). This CDR3 has 13 residues. Between the trimmed V and J ends, which lost 5 bases and 7 bases, there was a span of 12 bases. The germline V gene encodes CDR1 SGHAT and CDR2 FQNNGV. DNA of the CDR3: TGTGCCAGCAGCCAGTCGGCGGGGAATGAGCAGTTCTTC. It translates to CASSQSAGNEQFF.

This clone occurred once. The chain combines TRBV10-1 with TRBJ1-1; TRBD1 is a possible D gene (5 bases). Per germline, CDR1 WNHNN and CDR2 SYGVQD (reference sequence). Trimming removed 7 bases at V and 2 bases at J, with 11 bases between. The CDR3 contains 13 residues. For the CDR3, the DNA is TGCGCCAGCAAGGGGTCCGGTAACACTGAAGCTTTCTTT. It specifies CASKGSGNTEAFF.

The chain combines TRBV11-2 with TRBJ2-1; 10 bases match TRBD2. With 3 bases clipped from V and 8 bases from J, the junction kept 10 bases outside the gene matches. The CDR3 spans 16 residues. CDR1 SGHAT and CDR2 FQNNGV come from the germline V gene. The CDR3 coding sequence is TGTGCCAGCAGCTTGGAGAGCGGGAGGGCCAATCATGAGCAGTTCTTC. It translates to CASSLESGRANHEQFF.

J is TRBJ2-5 and V is TRBV3-1 (or the pseudogene TRBV3-2); TRBD2 matches 12 bases. This CDR3 spans 18 amino acids. V shed 0 bases and J 2 bases; nucleotides not matched to a gene: 7. Looked up from germline, CDR1 is LGHDT and CDR2 is YNNKEL (reference sequence). The CDR3 coding sequence is TGTGCCAGCAGCCAAGATTGGGCTAGCGGGAGGGGGCAAGAGACCCAGTACTTC. Its translation is CASSQDWASGRGQETQYF.

The chain has TRBV5-8 and TRBJ1-2, with unresolved D. The CDR3 has 14 residues. V lost 0 bases to trimming and J lost 2 bases, with 8 bases between them. Germline V gene lookup returns CDR1 SGHTS and CDR2 YDEGEE. CDR3 region: CASSLGPVNYGYTF. The DNA for the CDR3 is TGTGCCAGCAGCTTGGGTCCGGTAAACTATGGCTACACCTTC. The whole variable domain, remainder taken from reference TRBV5-8 and TRBJ1-2, is EAGVTQSPTHLIKTRGQQATLRCSPISGHTSVYWYQQALGLGLQFLLWYDEGEERNRGNFPPRFSGRQFPNYSSELNVNALELEDSALYLCASSLGPVNYGYTFGSGTRLTVV.

The J gene is TRBJ1-1, the V gene TRBV10-2; no clear D. The CDR3 is 12 residues long. The germline V gene encodes CDR1 WSHSY and CDR2 SAAADI. Trimming shortened V by 3 bases and J by 5 bases, and 7 bases separated the two germline ends. CDR3 coding DNA: TGCGCCAGCAGTGATCGGGTTACTGAAGCTTTCTTT. Translating it yields CASSDRVTEAFF.

CDR3 sequence reads: CASSPRQGLYGYTF. The CDR3 DNA is TGTGCCAGCAGCCCAAGACAGGGGCTCTATGGCTACACCTTC. The chain has TRBV3-1 (or the pseudogene TRBV3-2) and TRBJ1-2, with 8 bases aligning to TRBD1. From germline, CDR1 is LGHDT and CDR2 YNNKEL (reference sequence). Trimming cost V 4 bases and J 4 bases; bases outside gene matches: 5. The CDR3 covers 14 residues.

This clone was recorded only once. V usage is TRBV3-1 (or the pseudogene TRBV3-2) and J usage is TRBJ2-2; D might be TRBD2 (5 bases). The CDR3 runs 13 residues. The V end lost 8 bases, the J end lost 0 bases, and 7 bases lay between the germline ends. Looked up from germline, CDR1 is LGHDT and CDR2 is YNNKEL (reference sequence). CDR3 in amino acids: CASQDSNTGELFF. CDR3 coding DNA: TGTGCCAGCCAGGACTCGAACACCGGGGAGCTGTTTTTT.

The V call is TRBV3-1 (or the pseudogene TRBV3-2), the J call TRBJ1-4; D gene unclear. V shed 3 bases and J shed 4 bases, with 9 bases lying between them. Looked up from germline, CDR1 is LGHDT and CDR2 is YNNKEL (reference sequence). This CDR3 is built from 14 residues. The CDR3 loop is CASSHAGFNEKLFF. The CDR3 region has the DNA TGTGCCAGCAGCCACGCGGGTTTTAATGAAAAACTGTTTTTT.

V gene TRBV19 combines with J gene TRBJ1-5; D call uncertain. V dropped 6 bases and J dropped 2 bases, with 11 bases sitting between them. Germline V lookup: CDR1 LNHDA, CDR2 SQIVND (reference sequence). This CDR3 is built from 14 residues. The CDR3 DNA reads TGTGCCAGTAGCCCGAAGGAGGGCAATCAGCCCCAGCATTTT. This codes for CASSPKEGNQPQHF.

This clone was counted once. The chain couples TRBV11-1 to TRBJ2-1; 12 positions agree with TRBD2. The trim removed 5 bases at V and 5 bases at J, leaving 4 bases unmatched. CDR1 SGHAT and CDR2 FQDESV come from the germline V gene (reference sequence). The CDR3 is 15 amino acids. The DNA for the CDR3 is TGTGCCAGCAGCGAAGGACTAGCGGGAAACAATGAGCAGTTCTTC. Its protein product is CASSEGLAGNNEQFF.

V gene TRBV7-2 combines with J gene TRBJ1-4, with D maybe TRBD1 (6 bases). The V end lost 2 bases, the J end lost 4 bases, and 11 bases lay between the germline ends. The germline V gene has CDR1 SGHTA and CDR2 FQGNSA. This CDR3 has 15 amino acids. The CDR3 loop is CASSLMGAVNEKLFF. DNA of the CDR3: TGTGCCAGCAGCTTAATGGGGGCGGTTAATGAAAAACTGTTTTTT.

V is TRBV21-1 and J is TRBJ2-1; TRBD1 reflects the table's D call only, with no check against the DNA. TRBV21-1 is an annotated pseudogene. The CDR3 runs to 16 residues. The CDR3 nucleotides read TGTGCCAGCAGCAAAGGGGGCGGCCCTGAGTCCAATGAGCAGTTCTTC. Translating gives CASSKGGGPESNEQFF.

The chain carries TRBV30 and TRBJ2-7; possibly TRBD1 for D (5 bases). From germline, CDR1 is GTSNPN and CDR2 SVGIG (reference sequence). The CDR3 loop spans 11 amino acids. Trimming removed 0 bases at V and 6 bases at J, with 6 bases between. CDR3 protein: CAWSVGAEQYF. The CDR3 DNA reads as TGTGCCTGGAGTGTAGGGGCCGAGCAGTACTTC.